These 16 T cell receptor beta chains share one sample of origin, sequenced in a study of T-cell memory formation after mild COVID-19. TCRdb passed the 5' RACE reads through MiXCR, listing each CDR3 protein once. In the table there are some 260,000 distinct CDR3 sequences, about 16% of which are singletons. Sequences were obtained from PBMCs or a T cell subset sorted from them (not recorded which). Receptors originate from a man aged 18 to 30 who had mild COVID-19 (a few samples of this study predate the infection). Cell type and time point are not known.

Comment on this clonotype: Germline and junction disagree at one end, which may indicate a read error. This chain joins TRBV28 and TRBJ2-1; no definite D call. The CDR3 is 15 residues long. Germline assignment: CDR1 MDHEN and CDR2 SYDVKM. The CDR3 nucleotides read TGTGCCAGCAGGCCTAGATCGAGCTCCTACACTGAGCAGTTCTTC. Residues: CASRPRSSSYTEQFF.

This clonotype was observed a handful of times. The chain is built from TRBV20-1 and TRBJ1-5; 8 nucleotides line up with TRBD1. This CDR3 contains 14 residues. Germline V CDR1 and CDR2: DFQATT, SNEGSKA (reference sequence). Trimming removed 0 bases from V and 10 bases from J; junction bases left unmatched: 8. The CDR3 reads CSARDRDRRLPQHF. CDR3 nucleotide sequence: TGCAGTGCTAGAGATAGGGACAGGCGGCTTCCCCAGCATTTT.

This clonotype was counted many times. V gene TRBV12-3 or TRBV12-4 combines with J gene TRBJ1-5, with 7 bases lining up with TRBD1. There are 15 residues in the CDR3. V lost 7 bases to trimming and J lost 7 bases; unmatched junction nucleotides: 13. The CDR3 DNA reads TGTGCCAGCACTATTGGTGACAGGGATGAGCAGCCCCAGCATTTT. This gives the protein CASTIGDRDEQPQHF.

V usage is TRBV20-1 and J usage is TRBJ1-5; the D gene is possibly TRBD1 (5 bases). CDR3 length: 14 amino acids. Germline V gene sequence: CDR1 DFQATT, CDR2 SNEGSKA (reference sequence). V was pared by 6 bases and J by 5 bases, with 17 bases between. CDR3: CSAGTARQDQPQHF. In DNA form, the CDR3 reads TGCAGTGCGGGGACCGCCCGCCAGGATCAGCCCCAGCATTTT.

This clonotype showed up just a few times. The chain links TRBV12-3 or TRBV12-4 to TRBJ2-5; the match to TRBD2 covers 7 bases. V trimming: 4 bases; J trimming: 5 bases; junction bases outside the gene matches: 7. This CDR3 region has 14 residues. CDR3 residues: CASSWGGIWETQYF. CDR3 nucleotides: TGTGCCAGCAGTTGGGGGGGGATCTGGGAGACCCAGTACTTC.

The V call is TRBV9, the J call TRBJ2-1; 11 positions match TRBD2. Germline CDR1 and CDR2: SGDLS and YYNGEE. The CDR3 spans 15 residues. J lost 7 bases, V lost 0 bases, and 3 bases had no gene match. CDR3 DNA sequence: TGTGCCAGCAGCGTAGACCCTAGCGGGGGGAATGAGCAGTTCTTC. The encoded protein is CASSVDPSGGNEQFF.

This clonotype was detected many times. This chain joins TRBV5-1 and TRBJ2-2; 9 bases are shared with TRBD1. The CDR3 covers 14 residues. Germline V gene sequence: CDR1 SGHRS, CDR2 YFSETQ. V shed 2 bases and J 7 bases; nucleotides not matched to a gene: 3. Written as DNA, the CDR3 is TGCGCCAGCAGCTTACAGGGGGCCGGCGGGGAGCTGTTTTTT. Translating gives CASSLQGAGGELFF.

This rearrangement joins TRBV20-1 to TRBJ2-4, with 7 bases lining up with TRBD2. The CDR3 runs to 13 residues. V was pared by 3 bases and J by 8 bases, with 7 bases of the junction left unmatched. CDR1 and CDR2 (germline): DFQATT, SNEGSKA (reference sequence). The CDR3 DNA reads as TGCAGTGCTAGTTCGGGGGGAGAAGACATTCAGTACTTC. As protein: CSASSGGEDIQYF.

In its sample, this clonotype was seen once. The J gene is TRBJ1-5, the V gene TRBV14, with D unclear. The ends were cut back, 0 bases at V and 9 bases at J, with 18 bases in the middle. In germline, CDR1 is SGHDN, CDR2 FVKESK. CDR3 length: 16 residues. The CDR3 reads CASSQDPSRFIWPQHF. In nucleotides, the CDR3 is TGTGCCAGCAGCCAAGATCCAAGCCGCTTTATTTGGCCCCAGCATTTT.

The gene calls are TRBV12-3 or TRBV12-4 and TRBJ1-3; unclear D gene. Trimming removed 3 bases from V and 4 bases from J, with 10 bases in between. This CDR3 region has 14 residues. For the CDR3, the DNA is TGTGCCAGCAGTTTTGGAGGATACGGAAACACCATATATTTT. It translates to CASSFGGYGNTIYF.

This clonotype appeared a few times. The V call is TRBV9, the J call TRBJ2-3; D is unclear. The CDR3 is 15 residues long. V lost 2 bases and J lost 2, with 12 bases in between. Per germline, CDR1 SGDLS and CDR2 YYNGEE. The CDR3 bases are TGTGCCAGCAGCGTCGACCAAGAAAACACAGATACGCAGTATTTT. It translates to CASSVDQENTDTQYF.

This clonotype was picked up a small number of times. This chain uses TRBV6-5 with TRBJ2-5; 8 positions match TRBD2. Trimming cost V 6 bases and J 4 bases; bases outside gene matches: 10. The CDR3 has 15 residues. Germline CDR1 reads MNHEY; CDR2 reads SVGAGI. DNA of the CDR3: TGTGCCAGCAGCTGGACTAGCCGCGGGGGAGAGACCCAGTACTTC. This translates into CASSWTSRGGETQYF.

The chain uses TRBV20-1 and TRBJ1-4; TRBD1 matches 11 bases. Germline lookup yields CDR1 DFQATT and CDR2 SNEGSKA (reference sequence). The CDR3 spans 14 residues. Trimming removed 5 bases from V and 8 bases from J; junction bases left unmatched: 7. The CDR3 nucleotides read TGCAGTGCTCGATCGGGACAGGGGGAAGAAAAACTGTTTTTT. Protein: CSARSGQGEEKLFF.

This chain links TRBV6-5 with TRBJ2-3; D gene uncertain. V was trimmed by 2 bases and J by 2 bases, leaving 11 bases between them. CDR1 MNHEY and CDR2 SVGAGI come from the germline V gene. CDR3 length: 15 amino acids. CDR3 sequence (DNA): TGTGCCAGCAGTTACGGAGTCCTAAACACAGATACGCAGTATTTT. It is translated as CASSYGVLNTDTQYF.

The chain couples TRBV12-3 or TRBV12-4 to TRBJ1-2; 9 positions match TRBD1. The CDR3 sequence is 12 residues long. V gave up 10 bases and J gave up 5 bases; unmatched junction bases: 5. The CDR3 loop reads CANRTGEYGYTF. The CDR3 DNA is TGTGCCAACAGGACAGGGGAATATGGCTACACCTTC.

The sample holds a few counts of this clonotype. The chain uses TRBV2 and TRBJ2-7; 13 nucleotides agree with TRBD2. With V trimmed by 8 bases and J by 3 bases, 4 bases remained unmatched. The CDR3 length is 14 residues. The germline V gene has CDR1 SNHLY and CDR2 FYNNEI. CDR3 DNA: TGTGCCAGCGAGGGACTAGCGGGACGCTACGAGCAGTACTTC. Protein product: CASEGLAGRYEQYF.